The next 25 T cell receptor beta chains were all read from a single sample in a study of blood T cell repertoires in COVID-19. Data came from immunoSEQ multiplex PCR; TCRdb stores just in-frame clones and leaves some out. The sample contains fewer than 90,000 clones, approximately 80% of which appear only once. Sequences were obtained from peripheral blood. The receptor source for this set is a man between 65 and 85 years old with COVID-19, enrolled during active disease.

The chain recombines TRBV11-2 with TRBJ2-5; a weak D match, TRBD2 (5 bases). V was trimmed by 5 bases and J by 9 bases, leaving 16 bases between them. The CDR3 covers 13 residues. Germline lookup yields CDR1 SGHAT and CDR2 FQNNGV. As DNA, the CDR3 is TGTGCCAGCAGCACTCGCGGTCAGGAGGCCCAGTACTTC. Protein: CASSTRGQEAQYF.

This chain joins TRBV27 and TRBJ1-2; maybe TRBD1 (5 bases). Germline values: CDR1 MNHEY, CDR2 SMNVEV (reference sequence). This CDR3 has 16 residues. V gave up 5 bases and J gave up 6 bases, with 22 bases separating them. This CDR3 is CASSPTTGTRSDGYTF. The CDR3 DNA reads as TGTGCCAGCAGTCCGACGACCGGGACTAGATCTGATGGCTACACCTTC.

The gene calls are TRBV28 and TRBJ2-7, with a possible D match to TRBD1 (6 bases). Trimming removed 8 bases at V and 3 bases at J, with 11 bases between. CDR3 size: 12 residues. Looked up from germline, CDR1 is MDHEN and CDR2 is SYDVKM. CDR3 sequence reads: CASSGQFYEQYF. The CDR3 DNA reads TGTGCCAGCTCAGGACAGTTCTACGAGCAGTACTTC.

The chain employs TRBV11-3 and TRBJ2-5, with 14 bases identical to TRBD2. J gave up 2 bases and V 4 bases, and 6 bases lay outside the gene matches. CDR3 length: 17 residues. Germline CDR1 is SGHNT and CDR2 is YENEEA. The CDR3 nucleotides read TGTGCCAGCAGCTCCGGGACTAGCGGGGGCCCTCAAGAGACCCAGTACTTC. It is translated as CASSSGTSGGPQETQYF.

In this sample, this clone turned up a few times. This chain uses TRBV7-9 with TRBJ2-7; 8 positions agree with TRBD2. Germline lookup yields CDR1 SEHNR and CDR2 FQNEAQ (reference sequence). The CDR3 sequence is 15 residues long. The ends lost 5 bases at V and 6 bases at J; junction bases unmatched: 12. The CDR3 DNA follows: TGTGCCAGCAGCCCCGGGGGGGGACCCCCCATCGAGCAGTACTTC. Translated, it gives CASSPGGGPPIEQYF.

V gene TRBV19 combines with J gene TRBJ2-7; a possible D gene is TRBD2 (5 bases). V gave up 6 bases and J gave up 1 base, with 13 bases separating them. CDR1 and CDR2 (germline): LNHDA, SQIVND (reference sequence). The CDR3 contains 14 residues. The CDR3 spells CASRTFPGSYEQYF. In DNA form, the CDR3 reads TGTGCCAGTAGGACGTTCCCGGGGTCCTACGAGCAGTACTTC.

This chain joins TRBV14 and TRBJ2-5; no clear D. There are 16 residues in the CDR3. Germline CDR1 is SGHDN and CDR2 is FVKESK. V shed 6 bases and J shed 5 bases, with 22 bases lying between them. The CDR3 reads CASSRSRVQPWETQYF. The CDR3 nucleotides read TGTGCCAGCAGTCGAAGTCGGGTCCAACCTTGGGAGACCCAGTACTTC.

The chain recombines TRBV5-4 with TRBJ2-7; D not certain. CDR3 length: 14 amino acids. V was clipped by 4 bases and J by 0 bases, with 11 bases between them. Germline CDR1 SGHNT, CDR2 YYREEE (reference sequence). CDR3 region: CASSPSVPSYEQYF. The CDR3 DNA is TGTGCCAGCAGCCCGAGCGTACCCTCCTACGAGCAGTACTTC. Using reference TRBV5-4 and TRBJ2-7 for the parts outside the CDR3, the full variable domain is ETGVTQSPTHLIKTRGQQVTLRCSSQSGHNTVSWYQQALGQGPQFIFQYYREEENGRGNFPPRFSGLQFPNYSSELNVNALELDDSALYLCASSPSVPSYEQYFGPGTRLTVT.

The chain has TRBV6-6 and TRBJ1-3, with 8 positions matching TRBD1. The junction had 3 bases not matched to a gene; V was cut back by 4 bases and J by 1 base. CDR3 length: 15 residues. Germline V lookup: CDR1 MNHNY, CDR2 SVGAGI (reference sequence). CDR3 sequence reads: CASSFQGASGNTIYF. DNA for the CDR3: TGTGCCAGCAGTTTTCAGGGGGCATCTGGAAACACCATATATTTT.

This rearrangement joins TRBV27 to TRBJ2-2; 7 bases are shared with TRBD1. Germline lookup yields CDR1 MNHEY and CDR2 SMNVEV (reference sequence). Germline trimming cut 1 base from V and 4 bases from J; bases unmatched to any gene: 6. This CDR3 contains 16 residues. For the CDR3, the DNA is TGTGCCAGCAGTTTATGGACAGGCCGCGGCACCGGGGAGCTGTTTTTT. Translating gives CASSLWTGRGTGELFF.

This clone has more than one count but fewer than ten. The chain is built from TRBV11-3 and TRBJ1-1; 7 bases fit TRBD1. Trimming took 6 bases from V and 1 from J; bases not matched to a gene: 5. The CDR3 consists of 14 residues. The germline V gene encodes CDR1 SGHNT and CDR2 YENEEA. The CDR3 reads CASSFTGENTEAFF. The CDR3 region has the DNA TGTGCCAGCAGTTTTACAGGGGAGAACACTGAAGCTTTCTTT.

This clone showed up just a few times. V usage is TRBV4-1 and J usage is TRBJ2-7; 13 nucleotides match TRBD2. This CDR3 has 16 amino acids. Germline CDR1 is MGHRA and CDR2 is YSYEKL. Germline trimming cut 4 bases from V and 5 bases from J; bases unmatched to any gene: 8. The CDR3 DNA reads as TGCGCCAGCAGCCCTCATCGAGGACTAGCGGGGGACGAGCAGTACTTC. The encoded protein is CASSPHRGLAGDEQYF.

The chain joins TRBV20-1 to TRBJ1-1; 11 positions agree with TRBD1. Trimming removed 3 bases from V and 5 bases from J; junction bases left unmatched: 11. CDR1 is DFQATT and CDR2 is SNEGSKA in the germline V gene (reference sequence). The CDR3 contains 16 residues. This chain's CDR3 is CSASEGQGVEYTEAFF. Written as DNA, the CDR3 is TGCAGTGCTAGTGAGGGACAGGGGGTCGAATATACTGAAGCTTTCTTT.

Written as DNA, the CDR3 is TGTGCCAGCAGCTTAGGTGGGACAGGGGCACGAGAGACCCAGTACTTC. Translation gives CASSLGGTGARETQYF. The rearrangement joins TRBV7-2 to TRBJ2-5, with 10 bases matching TRBD1. Germline values: CDR1 SGHTA, CDR2 FQGNSA. After removal of 1 base from V and 4 bases from J, the junction contained 6 bases not matched to a gene. This CDR3 is 16 amino acids long.

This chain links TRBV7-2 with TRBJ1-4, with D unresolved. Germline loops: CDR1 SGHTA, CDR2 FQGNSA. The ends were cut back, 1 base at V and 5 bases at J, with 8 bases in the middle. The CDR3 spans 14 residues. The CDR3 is CASSLVGGNEKLFF. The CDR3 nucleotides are TGTGCCAGCAGCTTAGTTGGAGGGAATGAAAAACTGTTTTTT.

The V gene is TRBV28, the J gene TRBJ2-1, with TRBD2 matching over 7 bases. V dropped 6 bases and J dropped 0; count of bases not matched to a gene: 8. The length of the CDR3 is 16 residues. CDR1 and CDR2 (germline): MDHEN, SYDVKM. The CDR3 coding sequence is TGTGCCAGCAGCCCTTGGGGGAGGGCCTCCTACAATGAGCAGTTCTTC. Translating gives CASSPWGRASYNEQFF.

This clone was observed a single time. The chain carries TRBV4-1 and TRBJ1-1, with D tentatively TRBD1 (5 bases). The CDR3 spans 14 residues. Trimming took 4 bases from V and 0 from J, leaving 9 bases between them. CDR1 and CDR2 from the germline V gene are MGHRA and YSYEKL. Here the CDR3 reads CASSPTVMNTEAFF. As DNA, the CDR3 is TGCGCCAGCAGCCCGACAGTCATGAACACTGAAGCTTTCTTT.

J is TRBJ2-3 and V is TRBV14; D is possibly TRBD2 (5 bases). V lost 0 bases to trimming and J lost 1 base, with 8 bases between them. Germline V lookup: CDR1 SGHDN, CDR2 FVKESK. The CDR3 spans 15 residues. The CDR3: CASSQDPGGTDTQYF. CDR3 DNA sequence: TGTGCCAGCAGCCAAGATCCCGGGGGCACAGATACGCAGTATTTT.

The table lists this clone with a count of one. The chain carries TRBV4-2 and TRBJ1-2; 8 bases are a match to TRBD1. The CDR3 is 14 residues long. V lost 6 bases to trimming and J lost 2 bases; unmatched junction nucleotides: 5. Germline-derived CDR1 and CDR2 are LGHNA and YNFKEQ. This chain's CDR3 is CASSRQGRNYGYTF. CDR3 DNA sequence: TGTGCCAGCAGTCGACAGGGGAGAAACTATGGCTACACCTTC.

CDR3 amino acids: CASSIGPALASEAFF. CDR3 bases: TGTGCCAGTAGTATAGGACCAGCGTTGGCCTCTGAAGCTTTCTTT. V is TRBV19 and J is TRBJ1-1; D call uncertain. The CDR3 totals 15 residues. The V end lost 1 base, the J end lost 6 bases, and 15 bases lay between the germline ends. In germline, CDR1 is LNHDA, CDR2 SQIVND (reference sequence).

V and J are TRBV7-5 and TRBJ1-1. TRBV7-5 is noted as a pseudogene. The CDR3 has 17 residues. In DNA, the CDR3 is TGTGCCAGAAGCTTATTTACCCCTGCGGGTCGGGACACTGAAGCTTTCTTT. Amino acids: CARSLFTPAGRDTEAFF.

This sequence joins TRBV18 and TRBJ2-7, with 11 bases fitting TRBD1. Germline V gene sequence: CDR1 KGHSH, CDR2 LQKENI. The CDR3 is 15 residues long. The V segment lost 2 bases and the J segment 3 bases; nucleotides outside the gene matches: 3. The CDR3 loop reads CASSPTGTGGYEQYF. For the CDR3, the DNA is TGTGCCAGCTCACCAACCGGGACAGGGGGCTACGAGCAGTACTTC. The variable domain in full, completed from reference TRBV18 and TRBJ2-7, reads NAGVMQNPRHLVRRRGQEARLRCSPMKGHSHVYWYRQLPEEGLKFMVYLQKENIIDESGMPKERFSAEFPKEGPSILRIQQVVRGDSAAYFCASSPTGTGGYEQYFGPGTRLTVT.

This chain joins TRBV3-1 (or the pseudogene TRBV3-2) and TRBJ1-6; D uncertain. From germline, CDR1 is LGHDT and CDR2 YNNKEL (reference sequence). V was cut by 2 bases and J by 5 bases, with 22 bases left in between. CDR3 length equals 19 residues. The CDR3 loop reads CASSQTGDIWATNNSPLHF. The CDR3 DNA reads TGTGCCAGCAGCCAAACCGGGGATATTTGGGCGACAAATAATTCACCCCTCCACTTT.

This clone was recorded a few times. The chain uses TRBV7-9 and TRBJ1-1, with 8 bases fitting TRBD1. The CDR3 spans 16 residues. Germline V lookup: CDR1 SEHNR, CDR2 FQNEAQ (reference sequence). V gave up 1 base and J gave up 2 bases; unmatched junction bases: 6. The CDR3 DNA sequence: TGTGCCAGCAGCTTAGAACGGGACAGGCCAAACACTGAAGCTTTCTTT. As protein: CASSLERDRPNTEAFF.

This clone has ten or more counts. DNA of the CDR3: TGTGCCAGCAGCCCCCGGGACAGACTTGGAAACACCATATATTTT. Protein: CASSPRDRLGNTIYF. The chain combines TRBV11-3 with TRBJ1-3; 7 bases line up with TRBD1. Germline lookup yields CDR1 SGHNT and CDR2 YENEEA. The V segment lost 5 bases and the J segment 3 bases; nucleotides outside the gene matches: 7. The CDR3 is 15 amino acids.